The source of this T cell receptor beta chain is a study of T cell responses to AZD1222 COVID-19 vaccine. Regarding the study as a whole: Spike regions recognized by vaccine-associated CD4 TCRs spanned the protein, led by 160-218 and 743-854.

A note on this clone: Its antigen is still unknown.

The data were produced by immunoSEQ multiplex PCR, yet TCRdb's version contains in-frame clones alone and is incomplete. The top ten hold less than 3% of the sample, which has 200,000 or so clones, around 87% seen once. With V trimmed by 0 bases and J by 2 bases, 11 bases remained unmatched. The germline CDR1 and CDR2 sequences are LNHDA and SQIVND (reference sequence). The CDR3 has 18 residues. Sequenced material: peripheral blood, taken on day 0 of MenACWY control vaccination. This TCR derives from an adult in good health. The chain couples TRBV19 to TRBJ2-5; the match to TRBD2 covers 8 bases. CDR3 nucleotides: TGTGCCAGTAGTATAGAGGTCGTCCCGAGACTAGCGCAAGAGACCCAGTACTTC. Translated, it gives CASSIEVVPRLAQETQYF.